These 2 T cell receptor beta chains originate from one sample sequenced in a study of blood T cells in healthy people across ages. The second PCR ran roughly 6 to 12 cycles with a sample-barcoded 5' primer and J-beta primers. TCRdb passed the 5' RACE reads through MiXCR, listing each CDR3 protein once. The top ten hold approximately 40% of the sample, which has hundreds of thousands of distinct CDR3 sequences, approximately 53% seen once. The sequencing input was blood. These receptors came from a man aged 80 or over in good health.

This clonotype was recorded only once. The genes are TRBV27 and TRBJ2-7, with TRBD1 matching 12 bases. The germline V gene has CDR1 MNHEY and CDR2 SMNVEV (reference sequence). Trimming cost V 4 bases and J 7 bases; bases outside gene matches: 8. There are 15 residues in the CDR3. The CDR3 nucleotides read TGTGCCAGCAGTTACCGGGACAGGGGGCGGGGGGAGCAGTACTTC. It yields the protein CASSYRDRGRGEQYF.

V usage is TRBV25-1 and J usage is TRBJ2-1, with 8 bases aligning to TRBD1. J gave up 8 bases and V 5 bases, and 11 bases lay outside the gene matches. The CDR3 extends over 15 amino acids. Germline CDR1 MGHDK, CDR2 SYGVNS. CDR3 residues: CASSRLQGAYDEQFF. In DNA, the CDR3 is TGTGCCAGCAGTCGCCTGCAGGGGGCTTATGATGAGCAGTTCTTC.